Listed here are 24 T cell receptor beta chains from one sample, sequenced in a study of cytomegalovirus exposure and HLA in healthy donors. PCR used 60 Vbeta primers and 13 Jbeta primers. Sequenced by immunoSEQ multiplex PCR; TCRdb stores in-frame clones only, minus some. The sample has 100,000 or so clones; approximately 80% are singletons. Sequencing was done on a sample of PBMCs. These receptors were obtained from a woman younger than 35 in good health and CMV-seronegative.

The chain is built from TRBV11-2 and TRBJ2-7; possibly TRBD2 for D (6 bases). V was clipped by 1 base and J by 0 bases, with 7 bases between them. The CDR3 totals 14 residues. The V gene's germline CDR1 is SGHAT and CDR2 FQNNGV. CDR3 amino acids: CASSLVGSSYEQYF. CDR3 nucleotides: TGTGCCAGCAGCTTAGTCGGGAGCTCCTACGAGCAGTACTTC.

This chain links TRBV30 with TRBJ2-5; a possible D gene is TRBD1 (5 bases). V shed 0 bases and J shed 5 bases, with 16 bases lying between them. The germline CDR1 and CDR2 sequences are GTSNPN and SVGIG (reference sequence). CDR3 size: 15 residues. CDR3 in amino acids: CAWSVGVRVGETQYF. DNA of the CDR3: TGTGCCTGGAGTGTTGGGGTCAGGGTAGGGGAGACCCAGTACTTC.

V gene TRBV27 combines with J gene TRBJ2-3; D is unresolved. Deletions cut 4 bases from V and 5 bases from J, with 10 bases between. CDR3 length: 13 residues. CDR1 MNHEY and CDR2 SMNVEV come from the germline V gene (reference sequence). The CDR3 coding sequence is TGTGCCAGCAGTTCACATCCCCGAGATACGCAGTATTTT. It specifies CASSSHPRDTQYF.

In nucleotides, the CDR3 is TGTGCCAGCAATTTACAGGGGCTCAGAGGAGAGACCCAGTACTTC. This encodes CASNLQGLRGETQYF. V usage is TRBV5-8 and J usage is TRBJ2-5; 7 nucleotides agree with TRBD1. Germline assignment: CDR1 SGHTS and CDR2 YDEGEE. This CDR3 comprises 15 residues. J gave up 4 bases and V 6 bases, and 12 bases lay outside the gene matches.

The chain carries TRBV11-2 and TRBJ1-2; no firm D call. Germline V gene lookup returns CDR1 SGHAT and CDR2 FQNNGV. V was trimmed by 2 bases and J by 0 bases, leaving 16 bases between them. This CDR3 spans 17 amino acids. The CDR3 DNA follows: TGTGCCAGCAGCTTATCCTTCCGCGCGGGGACTAACTATGGCTACACCTTC. Amino acid sequence: CASSLSFRAGTNYGYTF.

With respect to this clone: One end of the junction varies from germline; a read error may be responsible. The same CDR3 can be traced to other DNA sequences in this sample. The CDR3: CASSRTSGGAVMNEQFF. CDR3 in DNA: TGCGCCAGCAGCCGGACTAGCGGGGGGGCCGTTATGAATGAGCAGTTCTTC. The chain is built from TRBV7-2 and TRBJ2-1; 15 bases are shared with TRBD2. CDR3 size: 17 residues. Germline V CDR1 and CDR2: SGHTA, FQGNSA.

The rearrangement uses TRBV5-1 and TRBJ2-1; 9 bases fit TRBD2. Germline-derived CDR1 and CDR2 are SGHRS and YFSETQ. The CDR3 contains 13 residues. V shed 1 base, J shed 9 bases, and the junction held 2 bases outside the gene matches. The CDR3 spells CASSLSTSGEQFF. In nucleotides, the CDR3 is TGCGCCAGCAGCTTGTCGACTAGCGGTGAGCAGTTCTTC.

The gene calls are TRBV7-9 and TRBJ2-5, with TRBD2 matching over 9 bases. V lost 3 bases, J lost 6 bases, and 5 bases stayed unmatched. The CDR3 spans 14 residues. Germline V gene sequence: CDR1 SEHNR, CDR2 FQNEAQ (reference sequence). CDR3 sequence (DNA): TGTGCCAGCAGCTTGGGCGGGGGGGCAAAGACCCAGTACTTC. This gives the protein CASSLGGGAKTQYF.

On this clone: A read error may account for a junction end that differs from germline. The genes are TRBV7-9 and TRBJ1-2; D ambiguous. This CDR3 spans 15 amino acids. Germline CDR1 is SEHNR and CDR2 is FQNEAQ (reference sequence). DNA for the CDR3: TGTTCCAGCAGCCTGTTGTCTTCGGTCCTCTATGGCTACACCTTC. Amino acids: CSSSLLSSVLYGYTF.

The genes are TRBV25-1 and TRBJ2-2, with 9 positions matching TRBD1. The CDR3 loop spans 17 amino acids. Trimming took 3 bases from V and 3 from J; bases not matched to a gene: 8. Germline V gene sequence: CDR1 MGHDK, CDR2 SYGVNS. The CDR3 DNA reads as TGTGCCAGCAGTGATTTCGGGACAGGGAGAGACACCGGGGAGCTGTTTTTT. The encoded protein is CASSDFGTGRDTGELFF.

This rearrangement joins TRBV28 to TRBJ1-4, with a possible D match to TRBD1 (5 bases). CDR3 size: 15 residues. Trimming shortened V by 6 bases and J by 7 bases, and 18 bases separated the two germline ends. The V gene's germline CDR1 is MDHEN and CDR2 SYDVKM. CDR3 sequence: CASSLGDLLREKLFF. The CDR3 region has the DNA TGTGCCAGCAGCCTGGGGGACTTGCTCCGTGAAAAACTGTTTTTT.

V is TRBV28 and J is TRBJ2-6; weak D call: TRBD2 (6 bases). Germline V gene lookup returns CDR1 MDHEN and CDR2 SYDVKM. Trimming stripped 5 bases from V and 0 bases from J, with 8 bases between. The CDR3 covers 15 residues. This chain's CDR3 is CASSQEGSGANVLTF. The CDR3 nucleotides read TGTGCCAGCAGTCAGGAGGGCTCTGGGGCCAACGTCCTGACTTTC.

The chain has TRBV4-1 and TRBJ2-2; possibly TRBD2 for D (7 bases). The V end lost 0 bases, the J end lost 0 bases, and 17 bases lay between the germline ends. From germline, CDR1 is MGHRA and CDR2 YSYEKL. The CDR3 is made up of 19 amino acids. CDR3 sequence: CASSQDGGGRLSNTGELFF. CDR3 sequence (DNA): TGCGCCAGCAGCCAAGATGGGGGGGGGCGCCTTTCGAACACCGGGGAGCTGTTTTTT.

The chain links TRBV28 to TRBJ2-7; D gene ambiguous. The CDR3 is made up of 12 amino acids. Germline CDR1 and CDR2: MDHEN and SYDVKM. V was cut by 6 bases and J by 3 bases, with 9 bases left in between. The CDR3: CASSQARYEQYF. The CDR3 coding sequence is TGTGCCAGCAGCCAGGCTCGCTACGAGCAGTACTTC.

About this clone itself: One end of the junction does not line up with germline, which may come from a read error. This sequence joins TRBV2 and TRBJ1-2; 7 bases map to TRBD1. Germline CDR1 SNHLY, CDR2 FYNNEI. The CDR3 consists of 11 residues. This chain's CDR3 is CASSPDRRAYF. The CDR3 region has the DNA TGTGCCAGCAGTCCGGACAGGAGGGCGTACTTC.

The CDR3 spells CASSPGQGALSYEQYF. The CDR3 nucleotides read TGTGCCAGCTCACCCGGACAGGGGGCCCTCTCCTACGAGCAGTACTTC. The V and J genes are TRBV18 and TRBJ2-7, with TRBD1 matching 11 bases. The CDR3 is made up of 16 amino acids. The germline gives CDR1 KGHSH, CDR2 LQKENI. The trim removed 3 bases at V and 0 bases at J, leaving 4 bases unmatched. The full variable domain, completed using reference TRBV18 and TRBJ2-7, is NAGVMQNPRHLVRRRGQEARLRCSPMKGHSHVYWYRQLPEEGLKFMVYLQKENIIDESGMPKERFSAEFPKEGPSILRIQQVVRGDSAAYFCASSPGQGALSYEQYFGPGTRLTVT.

The genes are TRBV15 and TRBJ1-1; 9 bases are shared with TRBD1. The CDR3 length is 15 residues. V lost 5 bases to trimming and J lost 4 bases; unmatched junction nucleotides: 8. Germline CDR1 is LNHNV and CDR2 is YYDKDF (reference sequence). The CDR3, as DNA: TGTGCCACCAGCCGAGGGGGGACAGGGATCACTGAAGCTTTCTTT. It translates to CATSRGGTGITEAFF. The whole variable domain, filled in from reference TRBV15 and TRBJ1-1, reads DAMVIQNPRYQVTQFGKPVTLSCSQTLNHNVMYWYQQKSSQAPKLLFHYYDKDFNNEADTPDNFQSRRPNTSFCFLDIRSPGLGDTAMYLCATSRGGTGITEAFFGQGTRLTVV.

The chain combines TRBV7-2 with TRBJ2-5, with D maybe TRBD2 (5 bases). The CDR3 is 13 residues long. Germline V gene lookup returns CDR1 SGHTA and CDR2 FQGNSA. Trimming removed 1 base from V and 9 bases from J, with 12 bases in between. CDR3: CASSLDAKRAQYF. CDR3 DNA sequence: TGTGCCAGCAGCTTAGACGCCAAGAGGGCCCAGTACTTC.

This clone came up once. The chain has TRBV27 and TRBJ2-1; D ambiguous. Trimming removed 7 bases from V and 8 bases from J, with 9 bases in between. Germline values: CDR1 MNHEY, CDR2 SMNVEV (reference sequence). The CDR3 extends over 11 amino acids. This CDR3 reads CASKLLDEQFF. The DNA of the CDR3 is TGTGCCAGCAAACTTTTAGATGAGCAGTTCTTC.

The chain recombines TRBV19 with TRBJ2-3, with D possibly TRBD1 on 5 matching bases. V was cut by 5 bases and J by 2 bases, with 11 bases left in between. Germline V gene sequence: CDR1 LNHDA, CDR2 SQIVND (reference sequence). The CDR3 has 14 amino acids. CDR3 sequence reads: CASSPVGLTDTQYF. DNA of the CDR3: TGTGCCAGTAGTCCAGTGGGGCTCACAGATACGCAGTATTTT.

CDR3 residues: CASSPGTVAYEQYF. The CDR3 region has the DNA TGCGCCAGCAGCCCCGGGACAGTTGCCTACGAGCAGTACTTC. This sequence joins TRBV5-1 and TRBJ2-5, with TRBD1 matching 7 bases. The J call is doubtful: the DNA matches TRBJ2-7 better. CDR1 is SGHRS, CDR2 YFSETQ, per germline. The CDR3 has 14 amino acids.

This clone showed up just a few times. The chain couples TRBV5-5 to TRBJ1-1; 9 bases match TRBD1. Germline V gene lookup returns CDR1 SGHKS and CDR2 YYEKEE (reference sequence). The ends lost 5 bases at V and 2 bases at J; junction bases unmatched: 4. The CDR3 runs to 14 residues. CDR3 sequence: CASRLGQGNTEAFF. The CDR3 nucleotides read TGTGCCAGCAGACTGGGACAGGGTAACACTGAAGCTTTCTTT.

The genes are TRBV5-4 and TRBJ2-7, with D perhaps TRBD2 (5 bases). CDR1 is SGHNT, CDR2 YYREEE, per germline (reference sequence). Trimming pared 0 bases from V and 5 bases from J, leaving 12 bases between. The CDR3 length is 14 residues. The CDR3 DNA is TGTGCCAGCAGCTTGGGAACTAGAACCGACGAGCAGTACTTC. This encodes CASSLGTRTDEQYF.

This rearrangement joins TRBV11-2 to TRBJ2-3; TRBD2 matches at 7 bases. With 3 bases clipped from V and 0 bases from J, the junction kept 3 bases outside the gene matches. Germline CDR1 reads SGHAT; CDR2 reads FQNNGV. The CDR3 is 15 amino acids. CDR3 DNA sequence: TGTGCCAGCAGCTTGGGGGGGACTAGCACAGATACGCAGTATTTT. As protein: CASSLGGTSTDTQYF. Filled out from reference TRBV11-2 and TRBJ2-3, the complete variable domain reads EAGVAQSPRYKIIEKRQSVAFWCNPISGHATLYWYQQILGQGPKLLIQFQNNGVVDDSQLPKDRFSAERLKGVDSTLKIQPAKLEDSAVYLCASSLGGTSTDTQYFGPGTRLTVL.